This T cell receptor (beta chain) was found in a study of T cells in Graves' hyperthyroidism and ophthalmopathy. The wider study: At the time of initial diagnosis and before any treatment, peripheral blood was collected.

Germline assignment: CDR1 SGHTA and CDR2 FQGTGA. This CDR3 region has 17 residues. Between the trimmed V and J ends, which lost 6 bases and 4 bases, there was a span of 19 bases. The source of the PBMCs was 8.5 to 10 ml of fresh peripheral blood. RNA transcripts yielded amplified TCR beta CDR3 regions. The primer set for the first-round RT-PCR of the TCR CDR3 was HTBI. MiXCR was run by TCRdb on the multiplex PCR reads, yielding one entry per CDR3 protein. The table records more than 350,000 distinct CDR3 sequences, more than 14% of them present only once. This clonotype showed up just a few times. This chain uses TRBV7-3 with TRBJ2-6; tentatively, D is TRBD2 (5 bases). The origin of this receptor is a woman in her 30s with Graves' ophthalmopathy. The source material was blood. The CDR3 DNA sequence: TGTGCCAGCAGTTATCCCGGGAAGGTATCGGGGGCCAACGTCCTGACTTTC. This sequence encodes CASSYPGKVSGANVLTF.